Shown below are 16 T cell receptor beta chains from a single sample sequenced in a study of cytomegalovirus exposure and HLA in healthy donors. Both 60 Vbeta primers and 13 Jbeta primers went into the PCR. TCRdb keeps only in-frame clones here, not all; method: immunoSEQ multiplex PCR. Of 210,000 or so clones in the sample, about 89% were seen once. The sequenced sample was PBMCs. These receptors originate from a woman under 30 in good health and CMV-seronegative.

This chain connects TRBV11-2 to TRBJ2-1, with D possibly being TRBD1 (7 bases). Trimming removed 7 bases at V and 4 bases at J, with 14 bases between. Germline loops: CDR1 SGHAT, CDR2 FQNNGV. The CDR3 has 14 amino acids. CDR3 sequence (DNA): TGTGCCAGCACTAACCAGGGGGGATACAATGAGCAGTTCTTC. Amino acid sequence: CASTNQGGYNEQFF.

CDR3 in DNA: TGTGCCAGCAGTGAAAACAGGGATGGAACTAATGAAAAACTGTTTTTT. This translates into CASSENRDGTNEKLFF. V is TRBV2 and J is TRBJ1-4, with a tentative D call TRBD1 (6 bases). CDR3 length: 16 amino acids. Deletions cut 2 bases from V and 1 base from J, with 11 bases between. Per the germline V gene, CDR1 is SNHLY and CDR2 is FYNNEI.

The chain employs TRBV13 and TRBJ2-1, with 9 positions matching TRBD2. The germline gives CDR1 PRHDT, CDR2 FYEKMQ (reference sequence). There are 15 residues in the CDR3. Losses at the gene ends were 5 bases for V and 3 bases for J; bases not matched to a gene: 5. The DNA for the CDR3 is TGTGCCAGCAGCGTACTAGCGGGCGTCTACAATGAGCAGTTCTTC. Encoded protein: CASSVLAGVYNEQFF.

The chain couples TRBV18 to TRBJ2-7, with 7 bases matching TRBD1. V lost 6 bases and J lost 4; bases outside the gene matches: 9. This CDR3 has 14 residues. The germline V gene has CDR1 KGHSH and CDR2 LQKENI. CDR3: CASSKQGPAYEQYF. In nucleotides, the CDR3 is TGTGCCAGCTCGAAACAGGGGCCAGCATACGAGCAGTACTTC.

This clone was picked up one time. The chain is built from TRBV7-9 and TRBJ1-3; 7 bases align to TRBD1. V shed 5 bases, J shed 3 bases, and the junction held 7 bases outside the gene matches. CDR1 and CDR2 (germline): SEHNR, FQNEAQ (reference sequence). CDR3 length: 15 amino acids. The DNA of the CDR3 is TGTGCCAGCAGCCAACCCGACAGGGTTGGAAACACCATATATTTT. Encoded protein: CASSQPDRVGNTIYF.

This clone was detected only a few times. CDR3 nucleotides: TGTGCCAGCAGCCTACCAACAGGGTTTAACGAGCAGTACTTC. The encoded protein is CASSLPTGFNEQYF. V usage is TRBV7-8 and J usage is TRBJ2-7, with TRBD1 as a possible D gene (6 bases). CDR1 SGHVS and CDR2 FQNEAQ come from the germline V gene. Trimming took 5 bases from V and 5 from J, leaving 16 bases between them. The CDR3 sequence is 14 residues long.

This chain uses TRBV5-4 with TRBJ2-2; D gene ambiguous. The CDR3 covers 17 residues. Trimming removed 0 bases at V and 0 bases at J, with 12 bases between. Germline assignment: CDR1 SGHNT and CDR2 YYREEE (reference sequence). This chain's CDR3 is CASSLAPNRANTGELFF. The CDR3 nucleotides are TGTGCCAGCAGCTTGGCCCCCAACCGCGCGAACACCGGGGAGCTGTTTTTT.

The genes are TRBV6-5 and TRBJ2-1, with TRBD2 matching over 12 bases. The ends lost 6 bases at V and 2 bases at J; junction bases unmatched: 2. Germline loops: CDR1 MNHEY, CDR2 SVGAGI. The CDR3 contains 15 residues. The CDR3 DNA follows: TGTGCCAGCAGACGGACTAGCGGGGCCTACAATGAGCAGTTCTTC. This encodes CASRRTSGAYNEQFF.

This chain uses TRBV6-5 with TRBJ2-1; TRBD2 matches 13 bases. Trimming removed 9 bases from V and 6 bases from J; junction bases left unmatched: 2. There are 13 residues in the CDR3. Looked up from germline, CDR1 is MNHEY and CDR2 is SVGAGI. The CDR3: CASGLAGANEQFF. CDR3 DNA sequence: TGTGCCAGTGGACTAGCGGGAGCCAATGAGCAGTTCTTC.

This clone was counted a single time. The sample contains more than one DNA sequence encoding this CDR3. The rearrangement links TRBV5-1 to TRBJ2-2, with 9 bases fitting TRBD1. The CDR3 covers 15 residues. The germline gives CDR1 SGHRS, CDR2 YFSETQ. V lost 4 bases, J lost 2 bases, and 3 bases stayed unmatched. CDR3 nucleotide sequence: TGCGCCAGCAGCCGGGGACAGGGAAACACCGGGGAGCTGTTTTTT. It codes for CASSRGQGNTGELFF.

This clone was seen once. V usage is TRBV9 and J usage is TRBJ2-7; 14 bases are a match to TRBD2. The CDR3 length is 14 residues. The V gene end was trimmed by 4 bases and the J gene end by 7 bases; junction bases not matched to a gene: 4. Germline V CDR1 and CDR2: SGDLS, YYNGEE. CDR3: CASSRGLAGAEQYF. The CDR3 region has the DNA TGTGCCAGCAGCCGGGGACTAGCGGGGGCTGAGCAGTACTTC.

The chain links TRBV27 to TRBJ2-7; 7 bases match TRBD1. This CDR3 is built from 18 residues. Trimming removed 5 bases from V and 4 bases from J; junction bases left unmatched: 20. The germline CDR1 and CDR2 sequences are MNHEY and SMNVEV (reference sequence). Written as DNA, the CDR3 is TGTGCCAGCAGTCCTACGGGAATACAGGGGATCATACTGTACGAGCAGTACTTC. It codes for CASSPTGIQGIILYEQYF.

The CDR3 spells CASIRGGANEKLFF. CDR3 coding DNA: TGTGCCAGCATTCGAGGGGGCGCTAATGAAAAACTGTTTTTT. The rearrangement uses TRBV7-9 and TRBJ1-4; 7 positions match TRBD1. This CDR3 spans 14 amino acids. The germline CDR1 and CDR2 sequences are SEHNR and FQNEAQ (reference sequence). V was clipped by 7 bases and J by 3 bases; unmatched bases: 5.

CDR3 sequence: CASSQGVNQPQHF. CDR3 DNA: TGTGCCAGCTCACAGGGAGTCAATCAGCCCCAGCATTTT. The chain couples TRBV18 to TRBJ1-5, with D hard to call. The CDR3 totals 13 residues. Trimming removed 4 bases at V and 3 bases at J, with 7 bases between. Germline V CDR1 and CDR2: KGHSH, LQKENI.

The rearrangement links TRBV2 to TRBJ1-1, with D possibly matching TRBD1 (5 bases). The CDR3 runs to 14 residues. Between the trimmed V and J ends, which lost 6 bases and 1 base, there was a span of 12 bases. CDR1 and CDR2 from the germline V gene are SNHLY and FYNNEI. In nucleotides, the CDR3 is TGTGCCAGCAGGAACTACCAGGGGAACACTGAAGCTTTCTTT. Protein sequence: CASRNYQGNTEAFF.

The chain recombines TRBV4-3 with TRBJ1-2; 8 bases agree with TRBD1. The length of the CDR3 is 15 residues. The germline V gene has CDR1 LGHNA and CDR2 YSLEER. V was pared by 1 base and J by 4 bases, with 5 bases of the junction left unmatched. The CDR3: CASSQVQGAFYGYTF. The DNA for the CDR3 is TGCGCCAGCAGCCAAGTCCAGGGGGCTTTCTATGGCTACACCTTC.